This record concerns one T cell receptor (beta chain) sequence. Its antigen is currently unknown. This CDR3 is 16 amino acids long. Germline-derived CDR1 and CDR2 are SGHTA and FQGNSA. Trimming removed 5 bases from V and 2 bases from J, with 19 bases in between. The sample originates from a study of cytomegalovirus exposure and HLA in healthy donors. Study observations and caveats: What a later analysis reportedly showed was that an Asian-associated ancestry cluster had fewer N-insertions than the roughly 670-donor mean.

Vbeta (60) and Jbeta (13) primers were used in the PCR. Here immunoSEQ multiplex PCR was the method, and the copy in TCRdb shows in-frame clones only, minus some. The repertoire holds fewer than 100,000 clones, with about three quarters as singletons. The specimen sequenced was PBMCs. The sequence was collected from a male donor in good health and CMV-seronegative. The chain combines TRBV7-2 with TRBJ2-7; D perhaps matches TRBD2 (6 bases). CDR3 DNA: TGTGCCAGCAGCCAAGACGCGGGGCCTGCCACCTACGAGCAGTACTTC. Its protein is CASSQDAGPATYEQYF.